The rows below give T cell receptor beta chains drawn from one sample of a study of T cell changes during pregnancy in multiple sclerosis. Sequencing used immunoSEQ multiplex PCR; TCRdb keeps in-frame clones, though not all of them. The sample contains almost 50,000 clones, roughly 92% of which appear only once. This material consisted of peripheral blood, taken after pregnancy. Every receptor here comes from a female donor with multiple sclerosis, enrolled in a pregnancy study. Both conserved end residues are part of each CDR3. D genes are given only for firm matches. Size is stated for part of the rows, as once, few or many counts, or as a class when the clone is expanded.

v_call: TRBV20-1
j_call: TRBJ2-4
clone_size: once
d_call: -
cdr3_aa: CSARKAAELNF
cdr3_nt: TGCAGTGCTAGAAAAGCGGCGGAATTGAACTTC

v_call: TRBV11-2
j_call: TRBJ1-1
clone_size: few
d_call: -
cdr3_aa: CASSLEWFGREAFF
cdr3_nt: TGTGCCAGCAGCTTAGAATGGTTTGGGCGTGAAGCTTTCTTT

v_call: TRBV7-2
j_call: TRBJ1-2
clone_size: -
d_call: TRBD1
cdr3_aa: CASSYRGIPYGYTF
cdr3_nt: TGTGCCAGCAGTTACAGGGGAATTCCTTATGGCTACACCTTC

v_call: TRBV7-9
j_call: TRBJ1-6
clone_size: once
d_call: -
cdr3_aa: CASSPGGGNSPLHF
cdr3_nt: TGTGCCAGCAGCCCCGGGGGGGGAAATTCACCCCTCCACTTT

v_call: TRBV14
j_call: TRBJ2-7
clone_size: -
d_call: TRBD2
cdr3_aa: CASSLPGGGSVYEQYF
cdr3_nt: TGTGCCAGCAGCCTACCCGGCGGGGGGTCCGTCTACGAGCAGTACTTC

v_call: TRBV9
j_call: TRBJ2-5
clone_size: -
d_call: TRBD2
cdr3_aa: CASSASPAGSQETQYF
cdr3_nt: TGTGCCAGCAGCGCCTCGCCAGCGGGGAGTCAAGAGACCCAGTACTTC

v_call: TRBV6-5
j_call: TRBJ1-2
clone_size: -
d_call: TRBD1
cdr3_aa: CASTPGQALRYTF
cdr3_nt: TGTGCCAGCACTCCGGGACAGGCGCTGCGCTACACCTTC

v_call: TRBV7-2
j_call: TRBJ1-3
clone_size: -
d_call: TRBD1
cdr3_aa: CASSPGAGGSSGNTIYF
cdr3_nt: TGTGCCAGCAGCCCCGGGGCAGGGGGTAGCTCTGGAAACACCATATATTTT

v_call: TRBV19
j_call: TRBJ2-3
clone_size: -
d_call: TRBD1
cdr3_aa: CASRDRGRDTQYF
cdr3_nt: TGTGCCAGTCGGGACAGGGGGAGGGATACGCAGTATTTT

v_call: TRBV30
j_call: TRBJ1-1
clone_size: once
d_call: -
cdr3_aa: CAWSHAMNTEAFF
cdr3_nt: TGTGCCTGGAGCCACGCTATGAACACTGAAGCTTTCTTT

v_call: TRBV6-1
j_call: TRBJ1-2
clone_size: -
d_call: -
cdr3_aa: CASSESGFYGYTF
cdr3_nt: TGTGCCAGCAGTGAGAGCGGCTTCTATGGCTACACCTTC

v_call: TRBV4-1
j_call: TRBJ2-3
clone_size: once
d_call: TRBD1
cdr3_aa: CASSQGRNRGDTDTQYF
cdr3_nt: TGCGCCAGCAGCCAGGGCCGGAACAGGGGGGACACAGATACGCAGTATTTT

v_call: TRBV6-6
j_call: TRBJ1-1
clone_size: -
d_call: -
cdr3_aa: CASSYTVNTEAFF
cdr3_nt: TGTGCCAGCAGTTACACTGTGAACACTGAAGCTTTCTTT

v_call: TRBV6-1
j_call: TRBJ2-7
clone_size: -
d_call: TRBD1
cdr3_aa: CAIAPGQGAYEQYF
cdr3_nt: TGTGCCATCGCTCCGGGACAGGGGGCCTACGAGCAGTACTTC

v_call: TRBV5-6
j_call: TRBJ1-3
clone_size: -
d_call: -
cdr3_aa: CASSFPGNTIYF
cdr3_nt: TGTGCCAGCAGCTTTCCAGGAAACACCATATATTTT

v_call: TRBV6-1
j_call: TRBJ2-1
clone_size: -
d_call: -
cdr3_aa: CASSDRDIVYNEQFF
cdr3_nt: TGTGCCAGCAGTGACCGGGACATCGTCTACAATGAGCAGTTCTTC

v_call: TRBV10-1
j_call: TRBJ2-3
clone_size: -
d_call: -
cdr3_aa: CASTDHGDNSTDTQYF
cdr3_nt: TGCGCCAGCACCGACCACGGGGACAATAGCACAGATACGCAGTATTTT

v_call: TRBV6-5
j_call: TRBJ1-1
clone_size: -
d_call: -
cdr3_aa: CASSVDRSMNTEAFF
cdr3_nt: TGTGCCAGCAGCGTAGACAGAAGCATGAACACTGAAGCTTTCTTT

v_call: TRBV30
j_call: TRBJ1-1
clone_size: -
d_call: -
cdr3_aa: CASRVDMNTEAFF
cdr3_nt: TGTGCCTCTCGGGTTGATATGAACACTGAAGCTTTCTTT

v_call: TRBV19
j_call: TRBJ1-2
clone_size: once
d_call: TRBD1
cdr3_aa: CASSFTGGVGYTF
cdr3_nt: TGTGCCAGTAGTTTCACAGGGGGAGTAGGCTACACCTTC

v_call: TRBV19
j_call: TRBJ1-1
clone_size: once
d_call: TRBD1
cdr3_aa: CASSIMTGAHEAFF
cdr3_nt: TGTGCCAGTAGTATAATGACAGGGGCGCATGAAGCTTTCTTT

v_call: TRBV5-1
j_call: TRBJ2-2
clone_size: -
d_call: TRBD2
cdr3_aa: CASQTSGGARMVGGELFF
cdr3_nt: TGCGCCAGCCAAACTAGCGGGGGGGCCAGAATGGTTGGCGGGGAGCTGTTTTTT

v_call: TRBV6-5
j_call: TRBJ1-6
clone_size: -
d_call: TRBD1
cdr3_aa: CASSYPGQGSTLHF
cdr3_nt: TGTGCCAGCAGTTACCCAGGACAGGGGTCCACCCTCCACTTT

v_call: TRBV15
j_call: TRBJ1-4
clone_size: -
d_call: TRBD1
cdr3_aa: CATSSRPSDREYEKLFF
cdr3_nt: TGTGCCACCAGCAGTCGCCCTTCGGACAGGGAGTATGAAAAACTGTTTTTT